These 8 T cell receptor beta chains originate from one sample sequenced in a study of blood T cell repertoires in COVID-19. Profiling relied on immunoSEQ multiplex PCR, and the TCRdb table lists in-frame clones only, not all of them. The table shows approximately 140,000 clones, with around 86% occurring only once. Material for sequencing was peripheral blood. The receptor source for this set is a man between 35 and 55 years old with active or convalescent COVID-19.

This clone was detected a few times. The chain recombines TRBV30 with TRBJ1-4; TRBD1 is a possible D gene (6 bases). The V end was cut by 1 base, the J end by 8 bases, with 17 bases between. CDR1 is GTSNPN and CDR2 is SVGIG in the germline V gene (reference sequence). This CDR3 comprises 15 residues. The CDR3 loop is CAWSGGKGVYEKLFF. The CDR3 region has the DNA TGTGCCTGGAGTGGAGGGAAGGGGGTTTACGAAAAACTGTTTTTT.

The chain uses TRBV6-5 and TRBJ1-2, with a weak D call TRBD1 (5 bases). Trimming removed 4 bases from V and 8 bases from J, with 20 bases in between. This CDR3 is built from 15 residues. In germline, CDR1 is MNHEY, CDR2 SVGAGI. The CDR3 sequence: CASSFDSQAIGGYTF. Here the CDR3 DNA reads TGTGCCAGCAGTTTCGACAGCCAGGCGATAGGGGGCTACACCTTC.

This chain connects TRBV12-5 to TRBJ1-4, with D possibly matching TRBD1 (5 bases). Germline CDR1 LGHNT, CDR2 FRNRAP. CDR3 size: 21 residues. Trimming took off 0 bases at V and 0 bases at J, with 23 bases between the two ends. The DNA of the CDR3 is TGTGCTAGTGGTTTGGTTTTAGGACGGGGGGGGTTTTTTGCAACTAATGAAAAACTGTTTTTT. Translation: CASGLVLGRGGFFATNEKLFF.

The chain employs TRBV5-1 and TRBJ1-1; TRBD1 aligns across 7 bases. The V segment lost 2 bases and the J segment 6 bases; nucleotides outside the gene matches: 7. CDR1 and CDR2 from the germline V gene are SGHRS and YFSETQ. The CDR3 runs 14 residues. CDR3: CASSFGDRLSEAFF. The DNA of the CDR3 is TGCGCCAGCAGCTTCGGGGACAGACTATCTGAAGCTTTCTTT.

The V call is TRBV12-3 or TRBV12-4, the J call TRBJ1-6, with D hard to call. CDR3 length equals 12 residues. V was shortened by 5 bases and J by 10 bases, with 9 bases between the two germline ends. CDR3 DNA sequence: TGTGCCAGCAGTCGCAGTAACTCACCCCTCCACTTT. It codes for CASSRSNSPLHF.

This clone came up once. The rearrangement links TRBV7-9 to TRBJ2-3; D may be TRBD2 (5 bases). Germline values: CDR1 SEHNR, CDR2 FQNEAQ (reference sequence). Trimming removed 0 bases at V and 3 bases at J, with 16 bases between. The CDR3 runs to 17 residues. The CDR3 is CASSLARGLPVTDTQYF. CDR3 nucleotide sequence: TGTGCCAGCAGCTTAGCTCGTGGACTGCCAGTAACAGATACGCAGTATTTT.

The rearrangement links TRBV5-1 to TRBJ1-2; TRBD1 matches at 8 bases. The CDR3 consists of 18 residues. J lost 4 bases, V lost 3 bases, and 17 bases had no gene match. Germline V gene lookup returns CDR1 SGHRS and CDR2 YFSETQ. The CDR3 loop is CASSYSTGVDDGGYGYTF. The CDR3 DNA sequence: TGCGCCAGCAGCTACTCGACAGGGGTTGATGACGGGGGCTATGGCTACACCTTC.

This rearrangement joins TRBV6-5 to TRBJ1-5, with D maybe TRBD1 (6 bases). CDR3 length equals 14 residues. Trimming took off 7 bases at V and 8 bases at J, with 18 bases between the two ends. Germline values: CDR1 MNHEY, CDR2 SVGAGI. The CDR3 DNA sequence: TGTGCCAGCACCGACGGAACAGGGAAAGAGCCCCAGCATTTT. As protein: CASTDGTGKEPQHF.